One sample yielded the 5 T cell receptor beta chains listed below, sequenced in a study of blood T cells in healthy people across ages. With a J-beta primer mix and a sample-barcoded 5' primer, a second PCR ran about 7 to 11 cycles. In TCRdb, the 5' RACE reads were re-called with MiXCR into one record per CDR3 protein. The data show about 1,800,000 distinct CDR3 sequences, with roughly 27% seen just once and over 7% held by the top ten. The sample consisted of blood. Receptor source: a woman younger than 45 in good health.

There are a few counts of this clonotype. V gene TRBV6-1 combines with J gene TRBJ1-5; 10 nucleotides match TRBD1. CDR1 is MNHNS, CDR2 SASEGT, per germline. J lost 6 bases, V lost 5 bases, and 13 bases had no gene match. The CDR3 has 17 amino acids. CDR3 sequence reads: CASSSRDRGLLGQPQHF. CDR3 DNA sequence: TGTGCCAGCAGTAGCCGGGACAGGGGCCTTCTCGGTCAGCCCCAGCATTTT.

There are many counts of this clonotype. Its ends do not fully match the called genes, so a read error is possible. The CDR3 sequence is CASSGIRASGNNQQFF. The CDR3 coding sequence is TGTGCCAGCAGTGGCATCCGGGCTAGCGGAAACAATCAGCAGTTCTTC. J is TRBJ2-1 and V is TRBV6-1; 7 bases agree with TRBD2. CDR3 length: 16 amino acids. Germline V gene data show CDR1 as MNHNS and CDR2 as SASEGT.

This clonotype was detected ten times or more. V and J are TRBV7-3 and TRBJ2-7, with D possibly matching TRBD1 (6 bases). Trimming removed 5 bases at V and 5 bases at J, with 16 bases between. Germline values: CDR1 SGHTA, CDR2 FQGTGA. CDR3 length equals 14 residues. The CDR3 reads CASSVTGTSNEQYF. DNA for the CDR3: TGTGCCAGCAGCGTCACAGGGACGTCTAACGAGCAGTACTTC.

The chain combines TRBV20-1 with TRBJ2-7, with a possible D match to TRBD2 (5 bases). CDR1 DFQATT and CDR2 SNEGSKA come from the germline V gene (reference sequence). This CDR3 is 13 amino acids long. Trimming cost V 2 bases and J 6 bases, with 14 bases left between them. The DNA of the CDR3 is TGCAGTGCTAGATTGGGCGCCGGGATCGAGCAGTACTTC. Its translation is CSARLGAGIEQYF.

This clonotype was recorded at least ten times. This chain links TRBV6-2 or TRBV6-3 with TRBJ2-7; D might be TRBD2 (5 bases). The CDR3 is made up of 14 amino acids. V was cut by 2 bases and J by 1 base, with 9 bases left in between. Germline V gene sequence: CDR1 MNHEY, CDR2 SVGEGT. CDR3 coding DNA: TGTGCCAGCAGTTACGGACTGAGTTCCTACGAGCAGTACTTC. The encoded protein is CASSYGLSSYEQYF.